The 30 T cell receptor beta chains below come from one sample, sequenced in a study of vaccination effects on CD4 cells after COVID-19. Prior to sequencing, the ViraFEST assay stimulated PBMC with viral peptide pools, which expanded the antigen-specific CD4+ T cells. Scientists isolated CD4+ T cells after an approximately 10-day culture period ended. Nucleocapsid antibodies were negative in the vaccine recipients, who had never had SARS-CoV-2 infection. Some clones are missing from TCRdb's copy, which holds only in-frame ones; the method was immunoSEQ multiplex PCR. The repertoire holds 68,000 or so clones, about four fifths seen once, with about 12% in the top ten. No antigens are known for them. The sample consisted of CD4+ T cells from PBMCs cultured with SARS-CoV-2 spike peptides, taken before COVID-19 vaccination. The receptors shown here come from a human donor who received a COVID-19 vaccine.

V is TRBV6-2 or TRBV6-3 and J is TRBJ2-7, with 8 bases identical to TRBD1. With 5 bases clipped from V and 6 bases from J, the junction kept 3 bases outside the gene matches. The CDR3 has 12 residues. Germline V gene lookup returns CDR1 MNHEY and CDR2 SVGEGT. Written as DNA, the CDR3 is TGTGCCAGCAGTCACACAGGGGGCGAGCAGTACGTC. Protein sequence: CASSHTGGEQYV.

The rearrangement uses TRBV6-4 and TRBJ2-3; D possibly matches TRBD1 or TRBD2 (5 bases each). This CDR3 spans 16 amino acids. V shed 6 bases and J shed 0 bases, with 16 bases lying between them. CDR1 MRHNA and CDR2 SNTAGT come from the germline V gene. CDR3 coding DNA: TGTGCCAGCAGACCCCAGGGAGAAACGAGCACAGATACGCAGTATTTT. Translating it yields CASRPQGETSTDTQYF.

This clone showed up just a few times. The chain is built from TRBV24-1 and TRBJ2-2; D not resolved. CDR3 size: 15 residues. Between the trimmed V and J ends, which lost 2 bases and 0 bases, there was a span of 6 bases. Germline lookup yields CDR1 KGHDR and CDR2 SFDVKD. The chain's CDR3 is CATSDSVTNTGELFF. CDR3 bases: TGTGCCACCAGTGATTCGGTCACGAACACCGGGGAGCTGTTTTTT.

This rearrangement joins TRBV6-4 to TRBJ1-1; D is perhaps TRBD1 (6 bases). CDR3 length: 15 amino acids. CDR1 is MRHNA and CDR2 is SNTAGT in the germline V gene. V was trimmed by 4 bases and J by 5 bases, leaving 17 bases between them. CDR3 sequence reads: CASSADRSGGTEAFF. The CDR3 DNA is TGTGCCAGCAGTGCCGACAGGTCAGGAGGGACTGAAGCTTTCTTT.

The J gene is TRBJ1-3, the V gene TRBV7-7, with unresolved D. V was pared by 5 bases and J by 4 bases, with 9 bases between. Germline lookup yields CDR1 SSHAT and CDR2 FNYEAQ (reference sequence). The CDR3 has 13 amino acids. The CDR3 protein is CASSTSRGNTIYF. The CDR3 DNA follows: TGTGCCAGCAGCACATCCCGGGGAAACACCATATATTTT.

This chain connects TRBV14 to TRBJ1-2; D not resolved. This CDR3 has 14 amino acids. The V end lost 1 base, the J end lost 4 bases, and 10 bases lay between the germline ends. Germline CDR1 SGHDN, CDR2 FVKESK. This chain's CDR3 is CASSQGTGRYGYTF. The DNA of the CDR3 is TGTGCCAGCAGCCAAGGAACGGGCCGCTATGGCTACACCTTC.

This clone appeared once. The V call is TRBV10-1, the J call TRBJ2-5, with 11 bases fitting TRBD2. V was pared by 5 bases and J by 5 bases, with 4 bases of the junction left unmatched. The CDR3 contains 14 residues. Germline assignment: CDR1 WNHNN and CDR2 SYGVQD (reference sequence). CDR3 nucleotide sequence: TGCGCCAGCAGTCCGACTAGCGGGGTGGAGACCCAGTACTTC. It translates to CASSPTSGVETQYF.

The V and J genes are TRBV5-4 and TRBJ1-2, with 9 nucleotides matching TRBD1. Unmatched junction bases numbered 6, after V lost 0 bases and J lost 3 bases. This CDR3 comprises 16 residues. Germline-derived CDR1 and CDR2 are SGHNT and YYREEE (reference sequence). The CDR3 here is CASSLEAGTGHYGYTF. CDR3 coding DNA: TGTGCCAGCAGCTTGGAAGCGGGGACAGGGCACTATGGCTACACCTTC. Complete variable domain (other parts from reference TRBV5-4 and TRBJ1-2): ETGVTQSPTHLIKTRGQQVTLRCSSQSGHNTVSWYQQALGQGPQFIFQYYREEENGRGNFPPRFSGLQFPNYSSELNVNALELDDSALYLCASSLEAGTGHYGYTFGSGTRLTVV.

The rearrangement joins TRBV2 to TRBJ1-1, with TRBD1 as a possible D gene (5 bases). CDR1 and CDR2 from the germline V gene are SNHLY and FYNNEI. Trimming removed 1 base at V and 9 bases at J, with 15 bases between. This CDR3 has 14 residues. The CDR3 DNA sequence: TGTGCCAGCAGTGAAGTAAGGACGGGACTCAAAGCTTTCTTT. It is translated as CASSEVRTGLKAFF.

The V gene is TRBV18, the J gene TRBJ2-2; TRBD1 or TRBD2 may be the D gene (6 bases each). CDR1 KGHSH and CDR2 LQKENI come from the germline V gene. CDR3 length: 16 amino acids. Trimming left V 1 base short and J 0 bases short, with 9 bases between. CDR3 in amino acids: CASSPRRDTNTGELFF. The CDR3 DNA sequence: TGTGCCAGCTCACCACGGCGGGACACGAACACCGGGGAGCTGTTTTTT.

The chain couples TRBV7-3 to TRBJ2-3; TRBD2 aligns across 8 bases. This CDR3 is built from 17 residues. After removal of 5 bases from V and 3 bases from J, the junction contained 13 bases not matched to a gene. CDR1 and CDR2 from the germline V gene are SGHTA and FQGTGA. The CDR3: CASSPQPPGGPTDTQYF. CDR3 coding DNA: TGTGCCAGCAGCCCTCAACCGCCGGGGGGGCCTACAGATACGCAGTATTTT. Complete variable domain (other parts from reference TRBV7-3 and TRBJ2-3): GAGVSQTPSNKVTEKGKYVELRCDPISGHTALYWYRQSLGQGPEFLIYFQGTGAADDSGLPNDRFFAVRPEGSVSTLKIQRTERGDSAVYLCASSPQPPGGPTDTQYFGPGTRLTVL.

The chain couples TRBV29-1 to TRBJ1-2, with TRBD1 matching over 8 bases. The CDR3 consists of 13 residues. Trimming cost V 3 bases and J 4 bases; bases outside gene matches: 4. Germline V gene data show CDR1 as SQVTM and CDR2 as ANQGSEA. The CDR3 region is CSVDYDRGYGYTF. CDR3 DNA: TGCAGCGTTGATTACGACAGGGGCTATGGCTACACCTTC.

The rearrangement links TRBV7-3 to TRBJ1-1; TRBD1 might be the D (5 bases). V was clipped by 4 bases and J by 2 bases, with 17 bases between them. Germline lookup yields CDR1 SGHTA and CDR2 FQGTGA. This CDR3 has 16 residues. The CDR3 DNA follows: TGTGCCAGCAGCTCCCGGAAGGGGCGAATTAACACTGAAGCTTTCTTT. Translated, it gives CASSSRKGRINTEAFF.

The V gene is TRBV7-3, the J gene TRBJ2-5; 8 bases fit TRBD2. From germline, CDR1 is SGHTA and CDR2 FQGTGA. V gave up 3 bases and J gave up 2 bases; unmatched junction bases: 2. This CDR3 spans 14 amino acids. The CDR3: CASSFGGVQETQYF. CDR3 sequence (DNA): TGTGCCAGCAGCTTCGGGGGGGTTCAAGAGACCCAGTACTTC.

The chain carries TRBV5-6 and TRBJ2-5; 8 bases are a match to TRBD1. J gave up 0 bases and V 4 bases, and 5 bases lay outside the gene matches. Germline V gene sequence: CDR1 SGHDT, CDR2 YYEEEE. The CDR3 loop spans 15 amino acids. This CDR3 is CASSAMTGDQETQYF. As DNA, the CDR3 is TGTGCCAGCAGCGCTATGACAGGGGACCAAGAGACCCAGTACTTC. The full variable domain, rest sourced from reference TRBV5-6 and TRBJ2-5, is DAGVTQSPTHLIKTRGQQVTLRCSPKSGHDTVSWYQQALGQGPQFIFQYYEEEERQRGNFPDRFSGHQFPNYSSELNVNALLLGDSALYLCASSAMTGDQETQYFGPGTRLLVL.

The gene calls are TRBV18 and TRBJ1-2, with D uncertain. The CDR3 has 15 amino acids. Germline CDR1 and CDR2: KGHSH and LQKENI. V was shortened by 3 bases and J by 2 bases, with 13 bases between the two germline ends. The CDR3 region is CASSPTTPPNYGYTF. The CDR3 DNA reads as TGTGCCAGCTCACCGACGACACCACCCAACTATGGCTACACCTTC.

V is TRBV12-3 or TRBV12-4 and J is TRBJ2-5; D possibly corresponds to TRBD1 (5 bases). V dropped 6 bases and J dropped 9 bases, with 11 bases sitting between them. The CDR3 length is 11 residues. The CDR3 coding sequence is TGTGCCAGCAGAGGGGTTGGGGCCCAGTACTTC. Amino acids: CASRGVGAQYF.

This clone has just a few counts. The chain is built from TRBV18 and TRBJ2-7, with 9 bases matching TRBD1. Germline CDR1 KGHSH, CDR2 LQKENI. The CDR3 consists of 15 residues. The V and J ends lost 4 bases and 5 bases, in that order; junction bases with no gene match: 9. CDR3 bases: TGTGCCAGCTCACTAACCGGGACAGGGATCCACGAGCAGTACGTC. Its protein product is CASSLTGTGIHEQYV.

The chain links TRBV6-2 or TRBV6-3 to TRBJ1-2; D is unclear. V shed 5 bases and J shed 5 bases, with 12 bases lying between them. CDR1 is MNHEY, CDR2 SVGEGT, per germline. The CDR3 spans 13 residues. The CDR3 DNA is TGTGCCAGCAGTATGCAGGCCGGGTATGGCTACACCTTC. It translates to CASSMQAGYGYTF.

The J gene is TRBJ1-2, the V gene TRBV6-5; 8 nucleotides align to TRBD1. The germline V gene encodes CDR1 MNHEY and CDR2 SVGAGI. The CDR3 runs to 14 residues. V trimming: 0 bases; J trimming: 7 bases; junction bases outside the gene matches: 4. The CDR3 loop is CASSYSTGGGGYTF. The CDR3, as DNA: TGTGCCAGCAGTTACTCAACAGGGGGTGGTGGCTACACCTTC.

The count of this clone is one. The rearrangement uses TRBV6-4 and TRBJ1-6; a possible D gene is TRBD1 (5 bases). Germline CDR1 reads MRHNA; CDR2 reads SNTAGT. V gave up 3 bases and J gave up 9 bases, with 9 bases separating them. This CDR3 is built from 13 residues. CDR3 coding DNA: TGTGCCAGCAGTGAAGAAACAGGTTCACCCCTCCACTTT. This sequence encodes CASSEETGSPLHF.

This rearrangement joins TRBV18 to TRBJ2-1, with D perhaps matching TRBD1 (5 bases). This CDR3 comprises 14 residues. V was cut by 2 bases and J by 7 bases, with 12 bases left in between. Germline V gene data show CDR1 as KGHSH and CDR2 as LQKENI. CDR3: CASSPNQGVNEQFF. CDR3 sequence (DNA): TGTGCCAGCTCACCAAATCAGGGCGTAAATGAGCAGTTCTTC.

This chain links TRBV20-1 with TRBJ1-2, with a tentative D call TRBD1 (6 bases). From germline, CDR1 is DFQATT and CDR2 SNEGSKA (reference sequence). This CDR3 spans 11 amino acids. The CDR3 is CSPPRGAGYTF. In DNA form, the CDR3 reads TGCAGCCCCCCGAGGGGGGCCGGCTACACCTTC.

The V call is TRBV2, the J call TRBJ1-2, with 9 bases identical to TRBD1. Trimming removed 4 bases from V and 7 bases from J; junction bases left unmatched: 7. The CDR3 has 14 amino acids. The V gene's germline CDR1 is SNHLY and CDR2 FYNNEI. This chain's CDR3 is CASSVTGGFSGYTF. For the CDR3, the DNA is TGTGCCAGCAGTGTTACAGGGGGCTTTAGTGGCTACACCTTC.

V gene TRBV18 combines with J gene TRBJ2-1; 10 bases line up with TRBD2. The germline CDR1 and CDR2 sequences are KGHSH and LQKENI. After removal of 4 bases from V and 6 bases from J, the junction contained 6 bases not matched to a gene. The CDR3 has 15 amino acids. CDR3: CASSLSGGAVNEQFF. The CDR3 DNA reads TGTGCCAGCTCACTGAGCGGGGGGGCCGTCAATGAGCAGTTCTTC.

The chain recombines TRBV6-6 with TRBJ2-3, with 7 bases identical to TRBD1. Trimming cost V 5 bases and J 6 bases; bases outside gene matches: 20. Germline CDR1 reads MNHNY; CDR2 reads SVGAGI (reference sequence). The CDR3 totals 18 residues. Here the CDR3 DNA reads TGTGCCAGCAGTCGTAGGCGCTCGACAGGGAGTGATGGCGATACGCAGTATTTT. Translated, it gives CASSRRRSTGSDGDTQYF.

The V gene is TRBV15, the J gene TRBJ2-5; tentatively, D is TRBD1 (5 bases). The CDR3 has 15 amino acids. The V gene lost 3 bases and the J gene lost 4 bases, with 15 bases spanning the gap. Germline-derived CDR1 and CDR2 are LNHNV and YYDKDF (reference sequence). CDR3 protein: CATSSSLGLRETQYF. DNA of the CDR3: TGTGCCACCAGCAGTAGTTTGGGGCTCCGAGAGACCCAGTACTTC.

V gene TRBV6-5 combines with J gene TRBJ1-1, with TRBD1 identical over 7 bases. The junction had 10 bases not matched to a gene; V was cut back by 5 bases and J by 4 bases. The CDR3 is made up of 15 amino acids. Per germline, CDR1 MNHEY and CDR2 SVGAGI. The CDR3 protein is CASSLLTGSLTEAFF. The CDR3 DNA follows: TGTGCCAGCAGTCTATTGACAGGGTCGCTCACTGAAGCTTTCTTT.

The genes are TRBV18 and TRBJ1-2; D perhaps matches TRBD1 (6 bases). The CDR3 has 16 amino acids. Germline values: CDR1 KGHSH, CDR2 LQKENI. V was trimmed by 3 bases and J by 4 bases, leaving 18 bases between them. The CDR3, as DNA: TGTGCCAGCTCACCGTCGGGCCCGGGACAAGGCTATGGCTACACCTTC. It encodes CASSPSGPGQGYGYTF.

V gene TRBV30 combines with J gene TRBJ1-6; TRBD1 aligns across 8 bases. Germline V lookup: CDR1 GTSNPN, CDR2 SVGIG (reference sequence). The CDR3 is 14 amino acids. The ends lost 3 bases at V and 10 bases at J; junction bases unmatched: 8. CDR3 in amino acids: CAWRTRTGSSPLHF. CDR3 bases: TGTGCCTGGAGAACGCGGACAGGGTCCTCACCCCTCCACTTT.